This T cell receptor beta chain was found in a study of blood T cell repertoires in COVID-19. Overall study context: From the United States, Italy and Spain came samples of acute and convalescent COVID-19. T cells, B-cell-depleted T cells, or PBMCs provided the cDNA or gDNA that served as material.

Those enrolled in Seattle joined during active infection and were followed longitudinally afterward. The junction had 8 bases not matched to a gene; V was cut back by 5 bases and J by 1 base. Germline CDR1 KGHSH, CDR2 LQKENI. The length of the CDR3 is 16 residues. Study processing details: How many nucleated cells were present was estimated from reference gene primer amplification. This table comes from immunoSEQ multiplex PCR, and its TCRdb copy is limited to in-frame clones, with some not included. D and trimming come from the DNA, and the V and J calls and clone size come from that table. The sample yields about 320,000 clones, roughly 86% seen once.

The gene calls are TRBV18 and TRBJ1-5, with TRBD1 identical over 7 bases. The receptor was isolated from a woman in her 30s with COVID-19, enrolled during active disease. Sequencing used peripheral blood. In DNA form, the CDR3 reads TGTGCCAGCTCAACTACAGGGGTTGGGAGCAATCAGCCCCAGCATTTT. Protein: CASSTTGVGSNQPQHF.